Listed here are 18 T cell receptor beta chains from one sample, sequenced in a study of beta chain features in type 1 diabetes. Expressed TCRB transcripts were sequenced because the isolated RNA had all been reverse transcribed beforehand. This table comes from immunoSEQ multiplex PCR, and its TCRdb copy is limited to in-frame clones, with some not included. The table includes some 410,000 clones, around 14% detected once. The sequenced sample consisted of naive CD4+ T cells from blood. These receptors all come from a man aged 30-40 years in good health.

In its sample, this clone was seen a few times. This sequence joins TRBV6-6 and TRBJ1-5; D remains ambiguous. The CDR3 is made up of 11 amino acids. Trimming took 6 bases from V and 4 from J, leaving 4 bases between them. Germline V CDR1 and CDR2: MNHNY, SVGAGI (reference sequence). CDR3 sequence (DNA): TGTGCCAGCAGAATGAATCAGCCCCAGCATTTT. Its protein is CASRMNQPQHF.

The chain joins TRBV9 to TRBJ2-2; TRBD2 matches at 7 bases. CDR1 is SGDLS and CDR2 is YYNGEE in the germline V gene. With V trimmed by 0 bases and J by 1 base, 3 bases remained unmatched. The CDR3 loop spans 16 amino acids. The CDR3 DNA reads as TGTGCCAGCAGCGTAGAAGCGGGGCTGAACACCGGGGAGCTGTTTTTT. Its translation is CASSVEAGLNTGELFF. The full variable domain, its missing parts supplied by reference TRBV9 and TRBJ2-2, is DSGVTQTPKHLITATGQRVTLRCSPRSGDLSVYWYQQSLDQGLQFLIQYYNGEERAKGNILERFSAQQFPDLHSELNLSSLELGDSALYFCASSVEAGLNTGELFFGEGSRLTVL.

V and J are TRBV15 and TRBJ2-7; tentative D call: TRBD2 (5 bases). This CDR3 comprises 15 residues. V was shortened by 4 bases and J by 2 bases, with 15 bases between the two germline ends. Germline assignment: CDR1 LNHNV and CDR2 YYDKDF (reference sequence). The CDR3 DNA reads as TGTGCCACCAGCACGACCGGGGTGAAAGCCTACGAGCAGTACTTC. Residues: CATSTTGVKAYEQYF.

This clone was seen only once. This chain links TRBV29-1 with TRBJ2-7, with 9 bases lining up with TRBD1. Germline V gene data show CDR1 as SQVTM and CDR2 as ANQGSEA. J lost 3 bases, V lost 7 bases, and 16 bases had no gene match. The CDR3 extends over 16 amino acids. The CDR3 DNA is TGCAGCGACAAAACCCATAACAGGGGGCTATTCTACGAGCAGTACTTC. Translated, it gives CSDKTHNRGLFYEQYF.

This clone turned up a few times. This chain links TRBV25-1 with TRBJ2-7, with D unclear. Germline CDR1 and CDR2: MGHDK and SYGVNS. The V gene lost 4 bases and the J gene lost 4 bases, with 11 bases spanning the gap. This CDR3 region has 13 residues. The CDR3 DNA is TGTGCCAGCAGTGGTGTCGGAGTTTACGAGCAGTACTTC. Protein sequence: CASSGVGVYEQYF.

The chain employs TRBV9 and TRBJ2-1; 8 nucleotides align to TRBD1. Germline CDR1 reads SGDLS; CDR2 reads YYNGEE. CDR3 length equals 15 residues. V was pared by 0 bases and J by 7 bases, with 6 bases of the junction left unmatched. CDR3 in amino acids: CASSVGPGGRNEQFF. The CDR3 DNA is TGTGCCAGCAGCGTAGGGCCAGGGGGCAGAAATGAGCAGTTCTTC.

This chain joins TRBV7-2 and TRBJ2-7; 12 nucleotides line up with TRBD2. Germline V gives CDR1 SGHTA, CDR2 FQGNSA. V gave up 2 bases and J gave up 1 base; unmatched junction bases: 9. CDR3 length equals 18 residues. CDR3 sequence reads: CASSLSHLGTSGSYEQYF. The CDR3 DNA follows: TGTGCCAGCAGCTTAAGTCATCTTGGGACTAGCGGGTCCTACGAGCAGTACTTC.

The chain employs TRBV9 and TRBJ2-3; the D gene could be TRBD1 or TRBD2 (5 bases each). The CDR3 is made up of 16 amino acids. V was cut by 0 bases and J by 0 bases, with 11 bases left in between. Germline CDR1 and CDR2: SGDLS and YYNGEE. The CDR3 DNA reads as TGTGCCAGCAGCGTAGCACCGGGGCCCAGCACAGATACGCAGTATTTT. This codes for CASSVAPGPSTDTQYF. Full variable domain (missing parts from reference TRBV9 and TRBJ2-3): DSGVTQTPKHLITATGQRVTLRCSPRSGDLSVYWYQQSLDQGLQFLIQYYNGEERAKGNILERFSAQQFPDLHSELNLSSLELGDSALYFCASSVAPGPSTDTQYFGPGTRLTVL.

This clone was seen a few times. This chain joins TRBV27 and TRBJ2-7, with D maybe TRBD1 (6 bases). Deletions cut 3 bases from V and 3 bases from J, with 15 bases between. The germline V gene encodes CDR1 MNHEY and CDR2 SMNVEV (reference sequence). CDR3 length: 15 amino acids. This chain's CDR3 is CASSFLDRVFYEQYF. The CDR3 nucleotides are TGTGCCAGCAGTTTTCTGGACAGAGTATTCTACGAGCAGTACTTC.

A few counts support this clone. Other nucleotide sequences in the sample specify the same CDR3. The CDR3 loop is CSVAQGRQGQTQYF. The CDR3 DNA reads as TGCAGCGTTGCCCAGGGGCGGCAGGGGCAGACCCAGTACTTC. The chain employs TRBV29-1 and TRBJ2-5, with a weak D call TRBD1 (6 bases). CDR1 is SQVTM and CDR2 is ANQGSEA in the germline V gene. V was clipped by 4 bases and J by 6 bases, with 18 bases between them. The CDR3 is 14 residues long.

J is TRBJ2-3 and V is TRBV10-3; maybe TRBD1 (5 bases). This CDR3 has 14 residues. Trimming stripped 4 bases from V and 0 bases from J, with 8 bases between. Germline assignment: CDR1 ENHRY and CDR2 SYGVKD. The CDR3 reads CAISVGASTDTQYF. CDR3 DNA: TGTGCCATCAGTGTTGGGGCTAGCACAGATACGCAGTATTTT.

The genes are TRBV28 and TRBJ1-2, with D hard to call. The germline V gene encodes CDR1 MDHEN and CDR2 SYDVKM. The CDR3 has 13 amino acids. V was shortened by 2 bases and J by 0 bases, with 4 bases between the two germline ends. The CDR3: CASSLVANYGYTF. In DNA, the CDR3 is TGTGCCAGCAGTTTAGTTGCTAACTATGGCTACACCTTC.

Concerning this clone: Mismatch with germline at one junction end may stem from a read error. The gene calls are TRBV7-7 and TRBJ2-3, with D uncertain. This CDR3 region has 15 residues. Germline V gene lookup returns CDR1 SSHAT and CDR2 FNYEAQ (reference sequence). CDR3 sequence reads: CASSLGQRRTDTQYF. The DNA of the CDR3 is TGTGCTAGCAGCTTAGGTCAGCGTCGCACAGATACGCAGTATTTT.

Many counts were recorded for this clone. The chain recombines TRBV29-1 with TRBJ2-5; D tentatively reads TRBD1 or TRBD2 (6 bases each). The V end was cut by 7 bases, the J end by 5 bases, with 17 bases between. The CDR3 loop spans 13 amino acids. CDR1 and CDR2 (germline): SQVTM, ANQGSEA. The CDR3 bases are TGCAGCGCCGAGCCCGGGGGCACGGAGACCCAGTACTTC. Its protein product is CSAEPGGTETQYF.

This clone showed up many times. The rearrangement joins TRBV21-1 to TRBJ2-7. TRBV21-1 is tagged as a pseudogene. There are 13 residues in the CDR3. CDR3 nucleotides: TGTGCCAGCAGCAGGTCGGGTATGGACGAGCAGTACGTC. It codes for CASSRSGMDEQYV.

The CDR3 DNA reads TGTGCCAGCAGTTACGTGGGCCGCAAGCTCGGGCAGTACTTC. It is translated as CASSYVGRKLGQYF. The chain combines TRBV6-5 with TRBJ2-7; D is undetermined. CDR1 MNHEY and CDR2 SVGAGI come from the germline V gene. The CDR3 spans 14 residues. Between the trimmed V and J ends, which lost 2 bases and 9 bases, there was a span of 17 bases.

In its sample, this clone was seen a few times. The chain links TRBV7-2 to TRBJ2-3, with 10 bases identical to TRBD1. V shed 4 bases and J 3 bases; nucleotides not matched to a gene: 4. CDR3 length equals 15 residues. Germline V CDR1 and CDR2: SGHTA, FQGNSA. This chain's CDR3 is CASSSRDRGTDTQYF. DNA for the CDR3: TGTGCCAGCAGCTCCCGGGACAGGGGAACAGATACGCAGTATTTT.

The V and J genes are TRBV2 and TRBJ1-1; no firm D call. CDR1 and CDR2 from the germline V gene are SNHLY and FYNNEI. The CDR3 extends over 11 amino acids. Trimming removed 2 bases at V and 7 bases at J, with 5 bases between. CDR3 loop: CASSESSEAFF. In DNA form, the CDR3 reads TGTGCCAGCAGTGAAAGCAGTGAAGCTTTCTTT. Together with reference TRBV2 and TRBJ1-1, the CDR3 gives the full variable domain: EPEVTQTPSHQVTQMGQEVILRCVPISNHLYFYWYRQILGQKVEFLVSFYNNEISEKSEIFDDQFSVERPDGSNFTLKIRSTKLEDSAMYFCASSESSEAFFGQGTRLTVV.